This TCR beta chain is from a study of blood T cells in healthy people across ages. About 10 milliliters of peripheral blood were drawn from each donor into EDTA-treated tubes. Each sample provided at least 6 micrograms of extracted total RNA. This CDR3 region has 17 residues. Per germline, CDR1 PRHDT and CDR2 FYEKMQ (reference sequence). Alongside a J-beta primer mix, a sample-barcoded 5' primer served in a second PCR lasting roughly 6 to 11 cycles. TCRdb ran MiXCR on the 5' RACE reads and lists one entry per CDR3 protein. The sample lists 710,000 or so distinct CDR3 sequences, 20% to 25% seen once, with 22% in the top ten. This clonotype turned up a few times. One junction end disagrees with the germline gene, perhaps due to a read error.

This clonotype originated in a man between 70 and 80 years old in good health. Source material: blood. V gene TRBV13 combines with J gene TRBJ2-5; 9 positions match TRBD2. The CDR3 reads CASKKWSSGAHQETRYF. CDR3 in DNA: TGTGCCAGCAAGAAGTGGTCTAGCGGGGCCCACCAAGAGACCCGGTACTTC.